Given below is one TCR beta chain in context. This entry comes from a study of blood T cell repertoires in COVID-19. In the study overall: T cells, B-cell-depleted T cells, or PBMCs supplied cDNA or gDNA.

CDR1 is MNHEY, CDR2 SVGAGI, per germline. This CDR3 contains 15 residues. The V segment lost 10 bases and the J segment 1 base; nucleotides outside the gene matches: 8. Generated by immunoSEQ multiplex PCR, the TCRdb table keeps only in-frame clones and is missing some. The sample carries about 59,000 clones, 65% to 80% recorded once. This receptor was obtained from a human donor in a cohort sampled during active COVID-19. The genes are TRBV6-5 and TRBJ2-1; 9 nucleotides line up with TRBD2. Sequencing input: peripheral blood. The CDR3, as DNA: TGTGCCACCGATGTAGCGGGAGTATCCTACAATGAGCAGTTCTTC. This sequence encodes CATDVAGVSYNEQFF.